The 21 T cell receptor beta chains presented below share a single source sample, sequenced in a study of cytomegalovirus exposure and HLA in healthy donors. Both 60 Vbeta primers and 13 Jbeta primers went into the PCR. Assay: immunoSEQ multiplex PCR; the TCRdb copy retains only in-frame clones and omits some. Among 150,000 to 200,000 clones listed, around 80% were seen once. Source material: PBMCs. These receptors were collected from a woman aged 30 to 39 in good health and CMV-seropositive.

The rearrangement joins TRBV7-2 to TRBJ1-1; unclear D gene. CDR3 length equals 16 residues. The germline gives CDR1 SGHTA, CDR2 FQGNSA. V was shortened by 4 bases and J by 0 bases, with 15 bases between the two germline ends. DNA of the CDR3: TGTGCCAGCAGCTCCAGACCCCCAGGAATGAACACTGAAGCTTTCTTT. It is translated as CASSSRPPGMNTEAFF.

The count of this clone is one. The V gene is TRBV19, the J gene TRBJ1-5, with 8 bases identical to TRBD1. V lost 4 bases to trimming and J lost 4 bases; unmatched junction nucleotides: 6. CDR3 length: 15 amino acids. Per the germline V gene, CDR1 is LNHDA and CDR2 is SQIVND (reference sequence). CDR3 protein: CASSTDRVLNQPQHF. The CDR3 nucleotides are TGTGCCAGTAGTACGGACAGGGTGTTAAATCAGCCCCAGCATTTT.

This clone appeared once. This chain links TRBV27 with TRBJ2-3; TRBD1 might be the D (6 bases). Germline CDR1 is MNHEY and CDR2 is SMNVEV (reference sequence). The germline V and J ends were trimmed by 5 bases and 5 bases, with 11 bases remaining between them. The length of the CDR3 is 13 residues. CDR3: CASSLTGKDTQYF. CDR3 nucleotide sequence: TGTGCCAGCAGTCTGACAGGAAAAGATACGCAGTATTTT.

The CDR3 nucleotides read TGTGCCAGCAGCCAGACAGGGTACGAGCAGTACTTC. Translation: CASSQTGYEQYF. The chain is built from TRBV5-6 and TRBJ2-5; 7 bases match TRBD1. The tail of the sequence fits TRBJ2-7 better, so the J call may be wrong. Germline V gene sequence: CDR1 SGHDT, CDR2 YYEEEE. This CDR3 comprises 12 residues.

This chain connects TRBV5-1 to TRBJ1-4; TRBD1 matches 9 bases. The CDR3 runs to 14 residues. Germline lookup yields CDR1 SGHRS and CDR2 YFSETQ. V shed 1 base, J shed 10 bases, and the junction held 5 bases outside the gene matches. The CDR3 coding sequence is TGCGCCAGCAGCTTGTTACAGGGGGCCGGAAAACTGTTTTTT. Encoded protein: CASSLLQGAGKLFF.

Only one count was recorded for this clone. V usage is TRBV27 and J usage is TRBJ1-1, with D perhaps matching TRBD1 (6 bases). The CDR3 loop spans 13 amino acids. V was cut by 8 bases and J by 4 bases, with 14 bases left in between. Germline V gene lookup returns CDR1 MNHEY and CDR2 SMNVEV (reference sequence). CDR3 sequence: CASRGGRGTEAFF. Here the CDR3 DNA reads TGTGCCAGCCGGGGGGGGCGCGGCACTGAAGCTTTCTTT.

The gene calls are TRBV5-4 and TRBJ2-5, with 9 positions matching TRBD1. V lost 3 bases and J lost 5; bases outside the gene matches: 8. Looked up from germline, CDR1 is SGHNT and CDR2 is YYREEE (reference sequence). The CDR3 contains 15 residues. The CDR3 is CASSSKMTGGETQYF. CDR3 bases: TGTGCCAGCAGCTCGAAGATGACAGGGGGGGAGACCCAGTACTTC.

This chain connects TRBV7-2 to TRBJ1-1; D perhaps matches TRBD1 (5 bases). The CDR3 runs to 13 residues. Trimming left V 5 bases short and J 5 bases short, with 12 bases between. The germline CDR1 and CDR2 sequences are SGHTA and FQGNSA. The CDR3 region is CASSPSGVTEAFF. Written as DNA, the CDR3 is TGTGCCAGCAGCCCCTCGGGGGTAACTGAAGCTTTCTTT.

This chain joins TRBV5-1 and TRBJ2-5, with D maybe TRBD1 (6 bases). V gave up 0 bases and J gave up 3 bases, with 15 bases separating them. Germline V gives CDR1 SGHRS, CDR2 YFSETQ. This CDR3 has 16 amino acids. The DNA for the CDR3 is TGCGCCAGCAGCTTGGCCGGGCAGGGGCGAGAAGAGACCCAGTACTTC. It specifies CASSLAGQGREETQYF.

The J gene is TRBJ1-2, the V gene TRBV28, with D uncertain. CDR1 MDHEN and CDR2 SYDVKM come from the germline V gene. Trimming left V 3 bases short and J 6 bases short, with 11 bases between. CDR3 length: 13 amino acids. This chain's CDR3 is CASSLSTLHGYTF. CDR3 sequence (DNA): TGTGCCAGCAGTTTGAGTACCTTACATGGCTACACCTTC.

The rearrangement joins TRBV5-1 to TRBJ2-7; TRBD2 aligns across 14 bases. Germline CDR1 reads SGHRS; CDR2 reads YFSETQ. With V trimmed by 4 bases and J by 3 bases, 6 bases remained unmatched. This CDR3 contains 16 residues. The CDR3 region is CASSPGTSGRYYEQYF. The CDR3 DNA reads as TGCGCCAGCAGCCCGGGGACTAGCGGGAGATACTACGAGCAGTACTTC.

The V and J genes are TRBV29-1 and TRBJ2-1; 9 bases fit TRBD1. The junction had 9 bases not matched to a gene; V was cut back by 4 bases and J by 8 bases. The germline V gene has CDR1 SQVTM and CDR2 ANQGSEA. This CDR3 has 14 amino acids. The chain's CDR3 is CSVVEGQGIDEQFF. The CDR3 region has the DNA TGCAGCGTTGTAGAGGGACAGGGAATTGATGAGCAGTTCTTC.

This clone has a single count. The rearrangement uses TRBV13 and TRBJ2-1; D might be TRBD2 (6 bases). V dropped 5 bases and J dropped 7 bases, with 18 bases sitting between them. The CDR3 extends over 15 amino acids. Germline V gene lookup returns CDR1 PRHDT and CDR2 FYEKMQ (reference sequence). CDR3 coding DNA: TGTGCCAGCAGCGAGTTGGGGGGAGTGGGAAATGAGCAGTTCTTC. Amino acid sequence: CASSELGGVGNEQFF. Variable domain in full (rest from reference TRBV13 and TRBJ2-1): AAGVIQSPRHLIKEKRETATLKCYPIPRHDTVYWYQQGPGQDPQFLISFYEKMQSDKGSIPDRFSAQQFSDYHSELNMSSLELGDSALYFCASSELGGVGNEQFFGPGTRLTVL.

The chain links TRBV6-5 to TRBJ1-3; D is ambiguous. Trimming took 5 bases from V and 7 from J, leaving 15 bases between them. The CDR3 sequence is 14 residues long. The V gene's germline CDR1 is MNHEY and CDR2 SVGAGI. The CDR3 bases are TGTGCCAGCAGTGACCCGACATTAAGGAACACCATATATTTT. Residues: CASSDPTLRNTIYF.

This chain links TRBV19 with TRBJ2-3; 8 bases agree with TRBD1. Germline loops: CDR1 LNHDA, CDR2 SQIVND (reference sequence). V dropped 1 base and J dropped 4; count of bases not matched to a gene: 4. This CDR3 comprises 15 residues. The DNA of the CDR3 is TGTGCCAGTAGTATAGGGACAGGGTATGCAGATACGCAGTATTTT. This gives the protein CASSIGTGYADTQYF.

The chain combines TRBV29-1 with TRBJ2-3; no clear D gene. Between the trimmed V and J ends, which lost 3 bases and 4 bases, there was a span of 14 bases. Germline values: CDR1 SQVTM, CDR2 ANQGSEA. The CDR3 loop spans 14 amino acids. CDR3 sequence reads: CSVEPGPLADTQYF. In DNA, the CDR3 is TGCAGCGTTGAGCCTGGGCCGCTCGCAGATACGCAGTATTTT.

The V gene is TRBV5-4, the J gene TRBJ2-4; D remains ambiguous. The CDR3 is made up of 16 amino acids. In germline, CDR1 is SGHNT, CDR2 YYREEE (reference sequence). The V gene lost 0 bases and the J gene lost 0 bases, with 10 bases spanning the gap. The DNA for the CDR3 is TGTGCCAGCAGCTTGGACAGAGAACTAGCCAAAAACATTCAGTACTTC. Translating gives CASSLDRELAKNIQYF.

This chain joins TRBV19 and TRBJ2-3; 10 bases fit TRBD1. The CDR3 runs to 17 residues. The germline CDR1 and CDR2 sequences are LNHDA and SQIVND (reference sequence). J was trimmed by 0 bases and V by 4 bases; bases with no gene match: 7. CDR3 loop: CASSKTQGQGSTDTQYF. In DNA, the CDR3 is TGTGCCAGTAGTAAGACGCAGGGACAGGGGAGCACAGATACGCAGTATTTT. Full variable domain (outside the CDR3, taken from reference TRBV19 and TRBJ2-3): DGGITQSPKYLFRKEGQNVTLSCEQNLNHDAMYWYRQDPGQGLRLIYYSQIVNDFQKGDIAEGYSVSREKKESFPLTVTSAQKNPTAFYLCASSKTQGQGSTDTQYFGPGTRLTVL.

The count of this clone is one. The rearrangement uses TRBV12-5 and TRBJ1-2; unclear D gene. V was clipped by 6 bases and J by 0 bases, with 5 bases between them. This CDR3 is 12 amino acids long. CDR1 is LGHNT, CDR2 FRNRAP, per germline. For the CDR3, the DNA is TGTGCTAGTGGATTCGCTAACTATGGCTACACCTTC. Protein: CASGFANYGYTF.

This chain links TRBV6-5 with TRBJ1-2, with 7 bases matching TRBD1. CDR3 length equals 13 residues. V lost 6 bases to trimming and J lost 7 bases; unmatched junction nucleotides: 8. Germline assignment: CDR1 MNHEY and CDR2 SVGAGI. CDR3 in DNA: TGTGCCAGCAGCCGATCACAGGGGTCTGGCTACACCTTC. Amino acids: CASSRSQGSGYTF.

The chain carries TRBV5-4 and TRBJ2-5; TRBD2 matches at 14 bases. There are 14 residues in the CDR3. The V segment lost 4 bases and the J segment 7 bases; nucleotides outside the gene matches: 3. In germline, CDR1 is SGHNT, CDR2 YYREEE (reference sequence). In DNA form, the CDR3 reads TGTGCCAGCAGCGGTGGACTAGCGGGGGGGACCCAGTACTTC. This encodes CASSGGLAGGTQYF.